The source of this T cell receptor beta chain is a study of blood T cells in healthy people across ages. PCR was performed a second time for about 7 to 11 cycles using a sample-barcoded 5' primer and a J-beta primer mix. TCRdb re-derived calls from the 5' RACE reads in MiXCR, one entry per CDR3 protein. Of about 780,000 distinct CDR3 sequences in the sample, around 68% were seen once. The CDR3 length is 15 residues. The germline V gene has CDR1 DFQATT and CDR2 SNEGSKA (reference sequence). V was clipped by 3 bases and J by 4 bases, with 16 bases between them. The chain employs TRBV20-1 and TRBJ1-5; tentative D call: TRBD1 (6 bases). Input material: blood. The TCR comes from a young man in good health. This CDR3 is CSARNPGALNQPQHF. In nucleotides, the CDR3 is TGCAGTGCTAGGAATCCAGGGGCTTTGAATCAGCCCCAGCATTTT.